This T cell receptor beta chain was sequenced in a study of blood T cell repertoires in COVID-19. Study in general: Researchers got acute and convalescent COVID-19 samples from the United States, Italy and Spain.

In the authors' workflow: Amplification with reference gene primers provided the estimates of nucleated cell counts. Clones were read by immunoSEQ multiplex PCR, and TCRdb kept only the in-frame ones, dropping some. Clonal size and the V and J genes are those of that table, whereas D and trimming came from the DNA. Among around 72,000 clones, roughly 80% were seen once, and the ten largest hold 20% to 25%. This clone appeared a single time. This clonotype originated in a woman aged 65 to 85 with acute or convalescent COVID-19. Sequencing was carried out using peripheral blood.

This CDR3 reads CASSSGLGRGYQPQHF. The CDR3 bases are TGTGCCAGCAGCTCAGGGCTAGGGAGGGGCTATCAGCCCCAGCATTTT. V is TRBV4-2 and J is TRBJ1-5; tentatively, D is TRBD1 (5 bases). V was shortened by 5 bases and J by 5 bases, with 19 bases between the two germline ends. Germline values: CDR1 LGHNA, CDR2 YNFKEQ. This CDR3 spans 16 amino acids.